The 10 T cell receptor beta chains below all came from one sample that was sequenced in a study of T cell responses to AZD1222 COVID-19 vaccine listed by TCRdb under 2021. Library generation was performed with the immunoSEQ multiplex PCR assay. In its TCRdb copy, this immuneACCESS table keeps in-frame sequences only and misses some clones. Where compared with another copy, unresolved V genes explain less than half of these, and the others have no known cause. This sample lists almost 80,000 clones; roughly 87% were detected once. The ten largest clones capture roughly 24% of the sample. Read against the paper, the sample's time point label means: baseline before first vaccination. The source was peripheral blood, collected on day 0 of AZD1222 vaccination. These receptors originate from an adult in good health.

The CDR3 reads CASSLTSTAADTQYF. CDR3 DNA sequence: TGTGCCAGCAGCTTAACTAGCACGGCGGCAGATACGCAGTATTTT. This sequence joins TRBV7-9 and TRBJ2-3; the D gene is possibly TRBD2 (6 bases). CDR3 length equals 15 residues. Germline CDR1 is SEHNR and CDR2 is FQNEAQ (reference sequence). V was trimmed by 2 bases and J by 4 bases, leaving 13 bases between them.

This rearrangement joins TRBV4-2 to TRBJ2-5, with 9 positions matching TRBD2. The CDR3 covers 17 residues. V shed 4 bases, J shed 1 base, and the junction held 10 bases outside the gene matches. Germline CDR1 reads LGHNA; CDR2 reads YNFKEQ. The CDR3 nucleotides read TGTGCCAGCAGCCCAGCTCGGGCGGGAGGGGGCCAAGAGACCCAGTACTTC. It yields the protein CASSPARAGGGQETQYF.

This chain joins TRBV19 and TRBJ1-4, with D perhaps TRBD1 (5 bases). In germline, CDR1 is LNHDA, CDR2 SQIVND (reference sequence). Trimming took 6 bases from V and 10 from J, leaving 21 bases between them. The CDR3 consists of 15 residues. The CDR3 DNA sequence: TGTGCCAGTAGCGAAACCCCTCCCGGGGCCGGAAAACTGTTTTTT. Translating it yields CASSETPPGAGKLFF.

This chain connects TRBV5-1 to TRBJ2-1; 8 nucleotides match TRBD2. CDR3 length equals 16 residues. With V trimmed by 1 base and J by 3 bases, 6 bases remained unmatched. The germline CDR1 and CDR2 sequences are SGHRS and YFSETQ. CDR3 loop: CASSLISGSYYNEQFF. In nucleotides, the CDR3 is TGCGCCAGCAGCTTGATAAGCGGGAGTTACTACAATGAGCAGTTCTTC.

The rearrangement joins TRBV2 to TRBJ1-4; the D is unclear. V was pared by 7 bases and J by 1 base, with 10 bases between. Germline CDR1 reads SNHLY; CDR2 reads FYNNEI. This CDR3 comprises 14 residues. The CDR3 DNA reads as TGTGCCAGCACTTCCGGGATAACTAATGAAAAACTGTTTTTT. Protein sequence: CASTSGITNEKLFF.

The table lists this clone with a count of one. At the DNA level, this CDR3 is encoded by other sequences in the same sample as well. V is TRBV29-1 and J is TRBJ1-3; no firm D call. CDR3 length: 14 amino acids. V was pared by 5 bases and J by 0 bases, with 11 bases between. In germline, CDR1 is SQVTM, CDR2 ANQGSEA. In nucleotides, the CDR3 is TGCAGCGTTACCGACGGAAGCTCTGGAAACACCATATATTTT. Amino acids: CSVTDGSSGNTIYF.

The chain joins TRBV7-2 to TRBJ1-5; D ambiguous. This CDR3 contains 12 residues. V shed 1 base and J shed 8 bases, with 6 bases lying between them. The V gene's germline CDR1 is SGHTA and CDR2 FQGNSA. CDR3 protein: CASSLGIEPQHF. CDR3 nucleotide sequence: TGTGCCAGCAGCTTAGGGATAGAGCCCCAGCATTTT.

V and J are TRBV11-2 and TRBJ1-1; D remains ambiguous. V gave up 5 bases and J gave up 0 bases, with 7 bases separating them. This CDR3 is built from 13 residues. The germline CDR1 and CDR2 sequences are SGHAT and FQNNGV. CDR3 loop: CASSPDLNTEAFF. The CDR3 coding sequence is TGTGCCAGCAGCCCGGACCTGAACACTGAAGCTTTCTTT.

The chain joins TRBV7-9 to TRBJ2-3; the D gene is possibly TRBD2 (6 bases). The germline V gene encodes CDR1 SEHNR and CDR2 FQNEAQ (reference sequence). This CDR3 is 15 amino acids long. Trimming took 2 bases from V and 4 from J, leaving 13 bases between them. The DNA for the CDR3 is TGTGCCAGCAGCTTAATGGCTAGCGTAGCAGATACGCAGTATTTT. Translating gives CASSLMASVADTQYF.

The CDR3 DNA sequence: TGTGCCAGCAGGAAAGCGGGGCAGGGGGAGGAAGCTTTCTTT. It is translated as CASRKAGQGEEAFF. The gene calls are TRBV25-1 and TRBJ1-1, with TRBD1 matching 7 bases. The CDR3 is 14 residues long. Germline CDR1 is MGHDK and CDR2 is SYGVNS. V shed 6 bases, J shed 8 bases, and the junction held 12 bases outside the gene matches. The full variable domain, with the rest looked up from reference TRBV25-1 and TRBJ1-1, is EADIYQTPRYLVIGTGKKITLECSQTMGHDKMYWYQQDPGMELHLIHYSYGVNSTEKGDLSSESTVSRIRTEHFPLTLESARPSHTSQYLCASRKAGQGEEAFFGQGTRLTVV.